The entry that follows covers one TCR beta chain sequence. The antigen remains unidentified. These data belong to a study of T cell responses to AZD1222 COVID-19 vaccine. Broader study findings: Across spike, vaccine-associated CD4 TCRs were found, dominant at 160-218 and 743-854. Reportedly, nearly half the spike-specific TCRs target unmutated variant regions.

This CDR3 is built from 14 residues. Germline lookup yields CDR1 MNHEY and CDR2 SVGAGI. V dropped 5 bases and J dropped 4; count of bases not matched to a gene: 7. TCRdb's copy holds only in-frame clones and misses some; the assay was immunoSEQ multiplex PCR. This sample has tens of thousands of clones, with approximately 81% found just once. The sample consisted of peripheral blood, taken on day 0 of AZD1222 vaccination. The receptor was derived from an adult in good health. The chain links TRBV6-5 to TRBJ2-5, with 7 bases fitting TRBD1. CDR3 protein: CASSQDRSPETQYF. The DNA of the CDR3 is TGTGCCAGCAGTCAGGACAGGTCCCCAGAGACCCAGTACTTC.